This is a list of T cell receptor gamma chains from one sample in a study of Vδ1+ human thymocytes. TCRdb made new clone calls on the multiplex PCR reads using CATT. Seen here are approximately 9,400 gamma-chain clones, roughly 50% observed once, and the top ten hold less than 1.5%. Sequencing used Vdelta1+ gamma-delta thymocytes from the thymus. The receptor source for this set is a girl under two years old who had congenital heart surgery. The CDR3 runs from the conserved cysteine through the conserved F or W. The size entry is marked missing in some rows and otherwise reads once, few, many or a size class.

clone size	V gene	J gene	CDR3 DNA	CDR3 protein
few	TRGV4	TRGJ1/TRGJ2	TGTGCCACCTGGGATGAAGGATGTTATTATAAGAAACTCTTT	CATWDEGCYYKKLF
few	TRGV8	TRGJP2	TGTGCCACCTGGGGAAGTAGTGATTGGATCAAGACGTTT	CATWGSSDWIKTF
NA	TRGV3	TRGJ1/TRGJ2	TGTGCCACCTGGGACAGGCGCGGAAGGAAACTCTTT	CATWDRRGRKLF
NA	TRGV2	TRGJ1/TRGJ2	TGTGCCGCCTGGGACGGGCAGCCCAATTATTATAAGAAACTCTTT	CAAWDGQPNYYKKLF
few	TRGV8	TRGJ1/TRGJ2	TGTGCCACCTGGGCCTTAGGAGGGTATAAGAAACTCTTT	CATWALGGYKKLF
NA	TRGV2	TRGJP2	TGTGCCACCTGGGACGGGTTAGTCGGCAGTGATTGGATCAAGACGTTT	CATWDGLVGSDWIKTF
NA	TRGV8	TRGJ1/TRGJ2	TGTGCCACCTGGGATAGGTCCCATTATAAGAAACTCTTT	CATWDRSHYKKLF
few	TRGV3	TRGJ1/TRGJ2	TGTGCCACCTGGGACAAGAGAGGCTGTTATAAGAAACTCTTT	CATWDKRGCYKKLF
few	TRGV8	TRGJ1/TRGJ2	TGTGCCACCTGGGCCACGCATTATTATAAGAAACTCTTT	CATWATHYYKKLF
NA	TRGV9	TRGJ1/TRGJ2	TGTGCCTTGTGGGAGGCTCTCAATTATTATAAGAAACTCTTT	CALWEALNYYKKLF
few	TRGV4	TRGJ1/TRGJ2	TGTGCCACCTGGGATGGGTGTTATAAGAAACTCTTT	CATWDGCYKKLF
NA	TRGV9	TRGJ1/TRGJ2	TGTGCCTTGTGTCTGTACTATTATAAGAAACTCTTT	CALCLYYYKKLF
few	TRGV4	TRGJ1/TRGJ2	TGTGCCACCTGGGATGGGCCTTGGCGTAATTATTATAAGAAACTCTTT	CATWDGPWRNYYKKLF
NA	TRGV4	TRGJP2	TGTGCCACCTGGGATAGTGATTGGATCAAGACTTTT	CATWDSDWIKTF
few	TRGV8	TRGJ1/TRGJ2	TGTGCCACCTGGGATATATTCAATTATAAGAAACTCTTT	CATWDIFNYKKLF
few	TRGV2	TRGJ1/TRGJ2	TGTGCCACCTGGGACGCGGCGGGTTATTATAAGAAACTCTTT	CATWDAAGYYKKLF
NA	TRGV9	TRGJ1/TRGJ2	TGTGCCTTGTGGGAGGTGCAAAAGGATAAGAAACTCTTT	CALWEVQKDKKLF
NA	TRGV3	TRGJ1/TRGJ2	TGTGCCACCTGGGACAGGCATGTGGGTCTAGGGAATTATTATAAGAAACTCTTT	CATWDRHVGLGNYYKKLF
NA	TRGV3	TRGJ1/TRGJ2	TGTGCCACCTGGGACAGTAGGGAGAAACTCTTT	CATWDSREKLF
NA	TRGV3	TRGJ1/TRGJ2	TGTGCCACCTGGGACGAAGGTTATTATAAGAAACTCTTT	CATWDEGYYKKLF
NA	TRGV8	TRGJ1/TRGJ2	TGTGCCACCTGGGATAGGCGGGAGAAACTCTTT	CATWDRREKLF
NA	TRGV2	TRGJ1/TRGJ2	TGTGCCACCTGGGTAATTGTAGAGAAACTCTTT	CATWVIVEKLF
few	TRGV8	TRGJ1/TRGJ2	TGTGCCACCTGGGATTCGTATTATAAGAAACTCTTT	CATWDSYYKKLF
few	TRGV9	TRGJ1/TRGJ2	TGTGCCTTGTGGGAGGCCCCCTGGATGTATAAGAAACTCTTT	CALWEAPWMYKKLF
NA	TRGV3	TRGJ1/TRGJ2	TGTGCCACCTGGGACAGGCCTTGTGAGAAACTCTTT	CATWDRPCEKLF
NA	TRGV9	TRGJ1/TRGJ2	TGTGCCTTGTGGGAGGTGCAAGGGACGAAACTCTTT	CALWEVQGTKLF
few	TRGV2	TRGJ1/TRGJ2	TGTGCCACCTGGGACGGGCGATATAAGAAACTCTTT	CATWDGRYKKLF
NA	TRGV9	TRGJ1/TRGJ2	TGTGCCTTGTGGGAGGTGTCGATACATTATAGGAAACTCTTT	CALWEVSIHYRKLF
NA	TRGV9	TRGJ1/TRGJ2	TGTGCCTTGTGGGTCCGATATAAGAAACTCTTT	CALWVRYKKLF
NA	TRGV9	TRGJP2	TGTGCCTTGTGGGAGAAGGGTAGTGATTGGATCAAGACCTTT	CALWEKGSDWIKTF
NA	TRGV3	TRGJ1/TRGJ2	TGTGCCACCCTCTCTAAGAAACTCTTT	CATLSKKLF
NA	TRGV3	TRGJ1/TRGJ2	TGTGCCACCTGGGACAAGCCGAATTATAAGAAACTCTTT	CATWDKPNYKKLF
few	TRGV2	TRGJ1/TRGJ2	TGTGCCACCTGGGACGGGCCCAATTATAAGAAACTCTTT	CATWDGPNYKKLF
NA	TRGV9	TRGJ1/TRGJ2	TGTGCCTTGTGGGAGGTGCGCTATTATAAGAAACTCTTT	CALWEVRYYKKLF
few	TRGV9	TRGJ1/TRGJ2	TGTGCCTTGTGGGGGACCTCTGGTAAGAAACTCTTT	CALWGTSGKKLF
few	TRGV8	TRGJ1/TRGJ2	TGTGCCACCTGGGATACTTATTATAAGAAACTCTTC	CATWDTYYKKLF
NA	TRGV5	TRGJ1/TRGJ2	TGTGCCACCTGGGACCAGGCGTCTTATAAGAAACTCTTT	CATWDQASYKKLF
NA	TRGV2	TRGJ1/TRGJ2	TGTGCCACCTGGGACCCAGATAAGAAACTCTTT	CATWDPDKKLF
few	TRGV9	TRGJ1/TRGJ2	TGTGCCTTGTGGGAGCCGCCGAATTATTATAAGAAACTCTTT	CALWEPPNYYKKLF
NA	TRGV4	TRGJ1/TRGJ2	TGTGCCACCTGGGCTACCCCCGGCAAAGATAAGAAACTCTTT	CATWATPGKDKKLF
NA	TRGV4	TRGJ1/TRGJ2	TGTGCCACCTGGAACCGACTCTCCGGGGATTATTATAAGAAACTCTTT	CATWNRLSGDYYKKLF
few	TRGV4	TRGJ1/TRGJ2	TGTGCCACCTGGGATCGGGGGGATTATAAGAAACTCTTT	CATWDRGDYKKLF
few	TRGV9	TRGJ1/TRGJ2	TGTGCCTTGTGGGAGGTGCGGAGTGGTTATAAGAAACTCTTT	CALWEVRSGYKKLF
NA	TRGV9	TRGJ1/TRGJ2	TGTGCCTTGTGGGAGGTGCCGAAGAAACTCTTT	CALWEVPKKLF
few	TRGV2	TRGJP2	TGTGCCACCTGGGACCCCTCATATAGTAGTGATTGGATCAAGACGTTT	CATWDPSYSSDWIKTF
few	TRGV9	TRGJ1/TRGJ2	TGTGCCTTGTGGGACACTAATTATTATAAGAAACTCTTT	CALWDTNYYKKLF
few	TRGV8	TRGJ1/TRGJ2	TGTGCCACCTGGCTCGCCAATAAGAAACTCTTT	CATWLANKKLF
NA	TRGV2	TRGJ1/TRGJ2	TGTGCCACCTGGGACGGGCCATACTATAAGAAACTCTTT	CATWDGPYYKKLF
NA	TRGV2	TRGJ1/TRGJ2	TGTGCCACCTGGGACGGCCATTATTATAAGAAACTCTTT	CATWDGHYYKKLF
NA	TRGV8	TRGJ1/TRGJ2	TGTGCCACCTGGGAATTAACGAGGAGAAAGAAACTCTTT	CATWELTRRKKLF
NA	TRGV9	TRGJ1/TRGJ2	TGTGCCTTGTGGGAGTTAGAAAGCTATTATAAGAAACTCTTT	CALWELESYYKKLF
NA	TRGV4	TRGJP2	TGTGCCACCTGGGAAGAGCGTCGAAAAGGGATCAAGACGTTT	CATWEERRKGIKTF
few	TRGV4	TRGJ1/TRGJ2	TGTGCCACCTGGGATGGTCGGTATAAGAAACTCTTT	CATWDGRYKKLF
NA	TRGV9	TRGJ1/TRGJ2	TGTGCCTTGTGGGAGGTGCACCCGAATTATTATAAGAAACTCTTT	CALWEVHPNYYKKLF
few	TRGV9	TRGJ1/TRGJ2	TGTGCCTTGTGGGAGGTGCCCTTTAGTTATAAGAAACTCTTT	CALWEVPFSYKKLF
NA	TRGV4	TRGJ1/TRGJ2	TGTGCCACCTGGGGCTCGTATTATAAGAAACTCTTT	CATWGSYYKKLF
NA	TRGV9	TRGJ1/TRGJ2	TGTGCCTTGTGGGAGGTGCTTGACTATAAGAAACTCTTT	CALWEVLDYKKLF